This T cell receptor beta chain was retrieved from a study of shared clonotypes between healthy human individuals. Broader study findings: The expectation was that sequencing depth would affect clonotype sharing among donors. Estimated richness values were generally larger in naive subsets than in memory subsets. Even with large depth, rarefaction showed that sorted-subset sequencing was incomplete.

This clone was counted only a few times. What it binds is not known. The same CDR3 arises from other DNA sequences in this sample as well. The CDR3 covers 14 residues. The V gene's germline CDR1 is SNHLY and CDR2 FYNNEI. V gave up 7 bases and J gave up 0 bases, with 9 bases separating them. Generated by immunoSEQ multiplex PCR, the TCRdb table keeps only in-frame clones and is missing some. The sample carries around 750,000 clones, around 74% recorded once. This rearrangement joins TRBV2 to TRBJ2-2; TRBD1 might be the D (6 bases). Specimen: memory CD4+ T cells sorted from blood. The subset here: CD45RA-negative fraction. The source is a young woman in good health. CDR3 region: CASIAGANTGELFF. Written as DNA, the CDR3 is TGTGCCAGCATCGCAGGGGCGAACACCGGGGAGCTGTTTTTT.